A single sample is the source of the 15 T cell receptor beta chains below, sequenced in a study of T cells after posttransplantation cyclophosphamide. The data were produced by immunoSEQ multiplex PCR, yet TCRdb's version contains in-frame clones alone and is incomplete. The data contain tens of thousands of clones, 92% of them singletons. The sample was PBMCs. These receptors were obtained from a woman aged 45 to 65 in good health and a related stem cell transplant donor.

The rearrangement links TRBV27 to TRBJ2-1; 9 bases match TRBD2. CDR1 is MNHEY and CDR2 is SMNVEV in the germline V gene (reference sequence). The CDR3 spans 14 residues. V lost 5 bases, J lost 5 bases, and 4 bases stayed unmatched. Written as DNA, the CDR3 is TGTGCCAGCAGTGCAGCGGGAGGAAACAATGAGCAGTTCTTC. Its protein is CASSAAGGNNEQFF.

This chain links TRBV2 with TRBJ2-3, with 10 bases identical to TRBD2. This CDR3 comprises 18 residues. J gave up 0 bases and V 0 bases, and 6 bases lay outside the gene matches. The germline V gene has CDR1 SNHLY and CDR2 FYNNEI. This CDR3 reads CASSEALAGGTSTDTQYF. CDR3 nucleotide sequence: TGTGCCAGCAGTGAAGCGTTAGCGGGGGGAACCAGCACAGATACGCAGTATTTT.

The chain is built from TRBV11-2 and TRBJ2-7; D is perhaps TRBD1 (8 bases). V lost 1 base, J lost 6 bases, and 13 bases lay in between. The CDR3 consists of 14 residues. CDR1 SGHAT and CDR2 FQNNGV come from the germline V gene. The CDR3 region is CASSLVQGGIEQYF. The CDR3 DNA sequence: TGTGCCAGCAGCTTAGTACAGGGGGGGATCGAGCAGTACTTC.

This rearrangement joins TRBV4-2 to TRBJ2-3, with 10 bases aligning to TRBD2. The germline CDR1 and CDR2 sequences are LGHNA and YNFKEQ. The junction had 12 bases not matched to a gene; V was cut back by 4 bases and J by 2 bases. The CDR3 covers 18 residues. The CDR3 DNA follows: TGTGCCAGCAGCCTAACATCGGCACTAGCGGGAATCACAGATACGCAGTATTTT. Amino acids: CASSLTSALAGITDTQYF.

This chain joins TRBV7-8 and TRBJ1-5; D gene ambiguous. The germline V and J ends were trimmed by 2 bases and 0 bases, with 11 bases remaining between them. From germline, CDR1 is SGHVS and CDR2 FQNEAQ. The CDR3 has 16 residues. The CDR3 DNA follows: TGTGCCAGCAGCTTACTCCTCGGTTTTAGCAATCAGCCCCAGCATTTT. This codes for CASSLLLGFSNQPQHF.

The chain is built from TRBV28 and TRBJ1-4, with 10 bases that match TRBD1. In germline, CDR1 is MDHEN, CDR2 SYDVKM. V lost 6 bases, J lost 6 bases, and 7 bases stayed unmatched. This CDR3 comprises 15 residues. The CDR3: CASSAPGTGDEKLFF. CDR3 coding DNA: TGTGCCAGCAGCGCCCCCGGGACAGGGGATGAAAAACTGTTTTTT. The full variable domain, rest sourced from reference TRBV28 and TRBJ1-4, is DVKVTQSSRYLVKRTGEKVFLECVQDMDHENMFWYRQDPGLGLRLIYFSYDVKMKEKGDIPEGYSVSREKKERFSLILESASTNQTSMYLCASSAPGTGDEKLFFGSGTQLSVL.

This rearrangement joins TRBV10-3 to TRBJ2-1, with 7 bases fitting TRBD1. This CDR3 is built from 12 residues. V was clipped by 6 bases and J by 9 bases; unmatched bases: 5. Germline loops: CDR1 ENHRY, CDR2 SYGVKD. The CDR3 sequence is CAIRRQGSEQFF. CDR3 in DNA: TGTGCCATCAGGAGACAGGGAAGTGAGCAGTTCTTC.

The rearrangement links TRBV9 to TRBJ2-2; TRBD1 matches 11 bases. Per germline, CDR1 SGDLS and CDR2 YYNGEE. CDR3 length equals 18 residues. V gave up 5 bases and J gave up 4 bases; unmatched junction bases: 13. The CDR3 protein is CASSSRTGGMFSTGELFF. The CDR3, as DNA: TGTGCCAGCAGTTCGCGGACAGGGGGCATGTTTAGCACCGGGGAGCTGTTTTTT.

The chain combines TRBV27 with TRBJ1-2; 10 bases fit TRBD1. Germline assignment: CDR1 MNHEY and CDR2 SMNVEV (reference sequence). The CDR3 spans 13 residues. After removal of 6 bases from V and 7 bases from J, the junction contained 5 bases not matched to a gene. CDR3 in amino acids: CASRLGQGLGYTF. The CDR3 nucleotides are TGTGCCAGCAGACTGGGACAGGGGCTTGGCTACACCTTC.

The CDR3 bases are TGTGCCTGGAGTGTCGCGGACGGACTGGAGACCCAGTACTTC. The encoded protein is CAWSVADGLETQYF. The chain recombines TRBV30 with TRBJ2-5; a possible D gene is TRBD2 (5 bases). The V and J ends lost 0 bases and 5 bases respectively, with 13 bases between them. The CDR3 totals 14 residues. Germline V gene data show CDR1 as GTSNPN and CDR2 as SVGIG (reference sequence).

This chain links TRBV9 with TRBJ2-1; TRBD1 might be the D (5 bases). This CDR3 is built from 14 residues. V lost 3 bases and J lost 5, with 12 bases in between. In germline, CDR1 is SGDLS, CDR2 YYNGEE. Written as DNA, the CDR3 is TGTGCCAGCAGCGCCCCAGACAGCGACAATGAGCAGTTCTTC. Residues: CASSAPDSDNEQFF.

This sequence joins TRBV7-3 and TRBJ2-7; the match to TRBD2 covers 14 bases. Germline assignment: CDR1 SGHTA and CDR2 FQGTGA. This CDR3 spans 15 amino acids. V lost 5 bases, J lost 6 bases, and 6 bases stayed unmatched. CDR3 DNA sequence: TGTGCCAGCAGCCCCGGGACTAGCGGGAGAGCCGAGCAGTACTTC. Protein sequence: CASSPGTSGRAEQYF.

The chain joins TRBV11-2 to TRBJ2-1; 10 bases are shared with TRBD2. Germline values: CDR1 SGHAT, CDR2 FQNNGV. V lost 1 base, J lost 9 bases, and 6 bases stayed unmatched. The CDR3 length is 15 residues. CDR3 nucleotide sequence: TGTGCCAGCAGCTTAGTCACTAGCGGGATCGGTGAGCAGTTCTTC. It encodes CASSLVTSGIGEQFF.

The J gene is TRBJ2-3, the V gene TRBV27; 11 bases are shared with TRBD2. The CDR3 totals 22 residues. Germline CDR1 is MNHEY and CDR2 is SMNVEV (reference sequence). V lost 7 bases to trimming and J lost 2 bases; unmatched junction nucleotides: 26. The CDR3 DNA follows: TGTGCCAGCAAGATGGGGCAGAAGGGCTCTTCTAGCGGGGGGACGAACACAGATACGCAGTATTTT. Translating it yields CASKMGQKGSSSGGTNTDTQYF.

This sequence joins TRBV6-4 and TRBJ2-2; D is perhaps TRBD2 (6 bases). V lost 6 bases to trimming and J lost 3 bases, with 17 bases between them. Germline CDR1 is MRHNA and CDR2 is SNTAGT. The CDR3 runs 16 residues. The CDR3 DNA reads TGTGCCAGCAGCATTCGTTCGGGGGATCACACCGGGGAGCTGTTTTTT. Translated: CASSIRSGDHTGELFF.